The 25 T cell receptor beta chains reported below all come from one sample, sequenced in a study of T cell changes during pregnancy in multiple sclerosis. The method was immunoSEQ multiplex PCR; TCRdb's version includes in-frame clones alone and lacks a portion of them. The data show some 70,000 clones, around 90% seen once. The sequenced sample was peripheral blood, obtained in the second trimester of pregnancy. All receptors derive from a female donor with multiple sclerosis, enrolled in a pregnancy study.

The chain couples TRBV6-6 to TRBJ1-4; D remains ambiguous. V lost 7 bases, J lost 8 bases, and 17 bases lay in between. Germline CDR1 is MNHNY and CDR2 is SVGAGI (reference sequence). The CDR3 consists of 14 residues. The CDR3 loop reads CASTDGRTGEKLFF. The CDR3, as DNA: TGTGCCAGCACTGACGGGCGAACGGGGGAAAAACTGTTTTTT.

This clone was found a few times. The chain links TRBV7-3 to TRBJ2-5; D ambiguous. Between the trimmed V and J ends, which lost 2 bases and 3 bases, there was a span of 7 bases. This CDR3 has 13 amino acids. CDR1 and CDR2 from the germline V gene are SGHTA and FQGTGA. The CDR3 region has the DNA TGTGCCAGCAGCTTAGTCCGGGAAGAGACCCAGTACTTC. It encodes CASSLVREETQYF.

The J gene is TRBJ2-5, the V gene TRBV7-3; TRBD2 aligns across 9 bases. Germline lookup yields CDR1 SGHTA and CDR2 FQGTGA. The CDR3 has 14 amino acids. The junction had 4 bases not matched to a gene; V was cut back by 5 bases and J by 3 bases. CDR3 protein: CASSAAGGEETQYF. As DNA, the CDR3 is TGTGCCAGCAGCGCCGCGGGGGGGGAAGAGACCCAGTACTTC.

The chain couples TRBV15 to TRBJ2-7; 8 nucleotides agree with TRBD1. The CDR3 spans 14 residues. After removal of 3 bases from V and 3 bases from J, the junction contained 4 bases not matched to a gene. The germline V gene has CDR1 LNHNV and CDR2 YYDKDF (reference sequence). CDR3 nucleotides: TGTGCCACCAGCAGGGACAGGGTAGACTACGAGCAGTACTTC. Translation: CATSRDRVDYEQYF.

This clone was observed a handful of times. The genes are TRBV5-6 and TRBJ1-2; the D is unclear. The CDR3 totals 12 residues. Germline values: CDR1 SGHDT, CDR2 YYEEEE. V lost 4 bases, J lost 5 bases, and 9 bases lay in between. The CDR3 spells CASSSDTYGYTF. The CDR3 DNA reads TGTGCCAGCAGCAGTGACACTTATGGCTACACCTTC.

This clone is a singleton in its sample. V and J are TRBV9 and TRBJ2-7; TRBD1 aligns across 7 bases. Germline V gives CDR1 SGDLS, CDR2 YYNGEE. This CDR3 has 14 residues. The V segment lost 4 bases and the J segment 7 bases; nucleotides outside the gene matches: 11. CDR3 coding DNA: TGTGCCAGCAGCCTCCGACAGGGTCCGGGTGAGCAGTACTTC. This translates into CASSLRQGPGEQYF.

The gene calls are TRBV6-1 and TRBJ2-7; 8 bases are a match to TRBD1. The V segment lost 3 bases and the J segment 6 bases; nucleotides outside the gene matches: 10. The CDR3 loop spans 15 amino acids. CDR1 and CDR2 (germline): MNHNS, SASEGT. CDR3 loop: CASSDEGRDRSEQYF. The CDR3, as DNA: TGTGCCAGCAGTGACGAGGGCAGGGACAGGAGCGAGCAGTACTTC.

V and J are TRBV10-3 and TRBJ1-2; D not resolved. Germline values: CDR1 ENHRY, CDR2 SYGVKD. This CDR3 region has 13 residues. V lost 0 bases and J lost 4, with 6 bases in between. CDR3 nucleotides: TGTGCCATCAGTGAGTCGGCGGTCTATGGCTACACCTTC. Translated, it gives CAISESAVYGYTF.

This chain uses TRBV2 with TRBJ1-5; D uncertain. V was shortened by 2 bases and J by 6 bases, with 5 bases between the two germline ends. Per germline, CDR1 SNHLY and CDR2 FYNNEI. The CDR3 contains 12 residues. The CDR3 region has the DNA TGTGCCAGCAGTGAACAGGTTCAGCCCCAGCATTTT. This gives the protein CASSEQVQPQHF.

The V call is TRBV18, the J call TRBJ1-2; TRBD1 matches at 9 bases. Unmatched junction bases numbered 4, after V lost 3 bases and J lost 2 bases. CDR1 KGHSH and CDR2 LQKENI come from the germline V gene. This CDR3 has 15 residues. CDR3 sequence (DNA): TGTGCCAGCTCACCTGGGACAGGGCCCAACTATGGCTACACCTTC. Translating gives CASSPGTGPNYGYTF.

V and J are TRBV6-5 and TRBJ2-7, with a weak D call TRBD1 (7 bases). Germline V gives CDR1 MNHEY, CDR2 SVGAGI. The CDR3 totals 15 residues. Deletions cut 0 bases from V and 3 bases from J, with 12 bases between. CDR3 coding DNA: TGTGCCAGCAGTTACTCGCAGGGGGGAAACTACGAGCAGTACTTC. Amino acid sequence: CASSYSQGGNYEQYF.

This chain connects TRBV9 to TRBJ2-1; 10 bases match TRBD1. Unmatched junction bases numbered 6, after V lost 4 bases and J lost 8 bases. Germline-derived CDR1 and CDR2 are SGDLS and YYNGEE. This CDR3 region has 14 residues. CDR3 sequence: CASSSTGGQYEQFF. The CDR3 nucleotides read TGTGCCAGCAGCTCGACAGGGGGCCAGTATGAGCAGTTCTTC.

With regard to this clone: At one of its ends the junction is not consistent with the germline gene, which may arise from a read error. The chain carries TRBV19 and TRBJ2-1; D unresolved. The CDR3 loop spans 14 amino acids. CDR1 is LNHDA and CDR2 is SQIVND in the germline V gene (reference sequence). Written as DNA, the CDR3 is TGTGCCAGTACCGACCACCAGCTAGGTTTTGTGAAAATCTTC. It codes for CASTDHQLGFVKIF.

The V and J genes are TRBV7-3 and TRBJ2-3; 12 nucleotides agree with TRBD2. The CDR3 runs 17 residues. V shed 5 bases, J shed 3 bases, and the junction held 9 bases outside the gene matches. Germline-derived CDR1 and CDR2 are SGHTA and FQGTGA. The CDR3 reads CASSPMTSGGVTDTQYF. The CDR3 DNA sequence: TGTGCCAGCAGCCCCATGACTAGCGGGGGAGTTACAGATACGCAGTATTTT.

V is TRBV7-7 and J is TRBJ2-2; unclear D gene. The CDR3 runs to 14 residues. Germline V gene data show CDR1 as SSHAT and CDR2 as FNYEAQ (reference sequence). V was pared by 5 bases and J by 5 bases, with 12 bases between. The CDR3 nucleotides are TGTGCCAGCAGCCAAATCGACGGGACCGGGGAGCTGTTTTTT. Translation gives CASSQIDGTGELFF.

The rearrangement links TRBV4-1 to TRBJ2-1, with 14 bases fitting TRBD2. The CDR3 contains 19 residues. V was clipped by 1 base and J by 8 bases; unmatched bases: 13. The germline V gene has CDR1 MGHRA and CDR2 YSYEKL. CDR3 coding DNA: TGCGCCAGCAGCCAAGGACAGGGGACTAGCGGGGGTTACCGCCATGAGCAGTTCTTC. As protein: CASSQGQGTSGGYRHEQFF.

CDR3 protein: CASSLLGEANEKLFF. The CDR3 region has the DNA TGTGCCAGCAGCCTCCTTGGGGAGGCTAATGAAAAACTGTTTTTT. The genes are TRBV7-9 and TRBJ1-4; unclear D gene. CDR1 is SEHNR, CDR2 FQNEAQ, per germline (reference sequence). V lost 5 bases and J lost 3, with 13 bases in between. The length of the CDR3 is 15 residues.

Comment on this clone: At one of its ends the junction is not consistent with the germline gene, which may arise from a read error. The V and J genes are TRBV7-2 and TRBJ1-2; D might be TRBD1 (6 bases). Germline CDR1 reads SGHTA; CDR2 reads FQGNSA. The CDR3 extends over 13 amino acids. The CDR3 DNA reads TGTGCCAGCAGTTTAGGACAGCTCTATGGCTACACCTTC. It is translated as CASSLGQLYGYTF.

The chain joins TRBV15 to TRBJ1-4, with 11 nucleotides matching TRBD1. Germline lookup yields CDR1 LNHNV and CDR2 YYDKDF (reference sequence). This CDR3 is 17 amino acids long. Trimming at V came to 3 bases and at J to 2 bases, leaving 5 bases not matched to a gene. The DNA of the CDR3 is TGTGCCACCAGCAGGGACAGGGGGCTTAGGACTAATGAAAAACTGTTTTTT. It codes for CATSRDRGLRTNEKLFF.

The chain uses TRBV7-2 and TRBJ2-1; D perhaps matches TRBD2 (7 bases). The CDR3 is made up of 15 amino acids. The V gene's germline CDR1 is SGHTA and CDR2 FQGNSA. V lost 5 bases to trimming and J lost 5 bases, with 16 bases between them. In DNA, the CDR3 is TGTGCCAGCAGCACAGTTGGGGGGGCCAACAATGAGCAGTTCTTC. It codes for CASSTVGGANNEQFF. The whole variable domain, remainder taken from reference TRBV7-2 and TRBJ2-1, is GAGVSQSPSNKVTEKGKDVELRCDPISGHTALYWYRQSLGQGLEFLIYFQGNSAPDKSGLPSDRFSAERTGGSVSTLTIQRTQQEDSAVYLCASSTVGGANNEQFFGPGTRLTVL.

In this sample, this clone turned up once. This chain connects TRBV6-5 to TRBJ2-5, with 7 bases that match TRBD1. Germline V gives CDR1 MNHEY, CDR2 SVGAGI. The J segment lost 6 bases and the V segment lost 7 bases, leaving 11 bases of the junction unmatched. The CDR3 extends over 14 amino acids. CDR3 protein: CASTRGGIPKTQYF. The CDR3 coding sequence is TGTGCCAGCACTCGAGGGGGCATCCCTAAGACCCAGTACTTC.

For the CDR3, the DNA is TGTGCCAGCAGCATCGGGACTAGCGGCACAGATACGCAGTATTTT. This encodes CASSIGTSGTDTQYF. This chain joins TRBV7-7 and TRBJ2-3; 10 bases are shared with TRBD2. The length of the CDR3 is 15 residues. V lost 5 bases and J lost 1; bases outside the gene matches: 3. The germline gives CDR1 SSHAT, CDR2 FNYEAQ (reference sequence).

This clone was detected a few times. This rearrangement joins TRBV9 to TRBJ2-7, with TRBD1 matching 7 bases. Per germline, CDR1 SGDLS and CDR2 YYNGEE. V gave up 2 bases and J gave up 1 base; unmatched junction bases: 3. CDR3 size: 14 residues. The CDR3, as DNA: TGTGCCAGCAGCGTCGGACAGGCATCCTACGAGCAGTACTTC. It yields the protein CASSVGQASYEQYF.

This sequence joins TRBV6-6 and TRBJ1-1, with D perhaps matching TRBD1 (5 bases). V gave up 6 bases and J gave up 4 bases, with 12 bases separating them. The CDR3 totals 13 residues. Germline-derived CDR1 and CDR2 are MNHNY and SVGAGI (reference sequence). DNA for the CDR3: TGTGCCAGCAGCCCCCCCGGGGGCACTGAAGCTTTCTTT. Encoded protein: CASSPPGGTEAFF.

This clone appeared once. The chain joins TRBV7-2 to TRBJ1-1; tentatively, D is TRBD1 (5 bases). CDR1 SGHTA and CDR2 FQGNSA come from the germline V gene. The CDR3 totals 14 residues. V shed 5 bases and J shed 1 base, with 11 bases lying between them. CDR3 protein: CASSPLGGNTEAFF. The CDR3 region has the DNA TGTGCCAGCAGCCCCCTGGGGGGGAACACTGAAGCTTTCTTT.